This T cell receptor beta chain was captured by sequencing in a study of cytomegalovirus exposure and HLA in healthy donors. CDR3 size: 16 residues. Per the germline V gene, CDR1 is PRHDT and CDR2 is FYEKMQ (reference sequence). With V trimmed by 5 bases and J by 0 bases, 9 bases remained unmatched. The PCR used 60 Vbeta and 13 Jbeta primers. The repertoire was sequenced with immunoSEQ multiplex PCR; TCRdb's copy has only in-frame clones and lacks some. There are 110,000 to 150,000 clones in the sample; roughly 84% occur only once, and 2% to 2.5% lies in the top ten. The sample consisted of PBMCs. The clonotype comes from a boy under 10 years old in good health and CMV-seronegative. This chain uses TRBV13 with TRBJ2-7, with 8 bases aligning to TRBD1. The CDR3 DNA reads TGTGCCAGCAGCCCACCGACAGGGGATAGCTCCTACGAGCAGTACTTC. Residues: CASSPPTGDSSYEQYF.